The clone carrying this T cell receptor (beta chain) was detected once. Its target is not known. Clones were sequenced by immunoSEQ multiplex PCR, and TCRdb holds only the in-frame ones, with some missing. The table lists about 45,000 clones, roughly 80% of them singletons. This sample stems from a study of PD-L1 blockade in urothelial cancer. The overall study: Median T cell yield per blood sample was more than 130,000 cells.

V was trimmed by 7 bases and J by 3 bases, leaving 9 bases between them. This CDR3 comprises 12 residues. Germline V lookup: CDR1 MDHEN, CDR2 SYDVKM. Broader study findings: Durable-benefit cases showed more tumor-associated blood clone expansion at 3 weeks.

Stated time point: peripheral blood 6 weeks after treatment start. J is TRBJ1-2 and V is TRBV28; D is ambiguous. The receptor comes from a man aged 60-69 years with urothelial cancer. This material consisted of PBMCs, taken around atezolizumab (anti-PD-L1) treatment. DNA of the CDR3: TGTGCCAGCACCGAGGGTGACTATGGCTACACCTTC. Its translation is CASTEGDYGYTF.